The 23 T cell receptor beta chains reported below all come from one sample, sequenced in a study of T cell repertoires in cytomegalovirus infection (dated by TCRdb to the late 2010s). Sequencing instrument: Illumina HiSeq 1500. In TCRdb, the public reads were trimmed at Q25 with fastp and aligned with MiXCR, with productive beta chains retained. Records with the same CDR3 protein are collapsed into one entry carrying the most frequent genes and DNA. The sample table shows 200,000 to 300,000 distinct CDR3 sequences, and about 12% are seen once. 1.5% to 2% of the sample is held by the ten biggest clonotypes. Specimen: PBMCs. These receptor sequences come from a human donor in good health (CMV status not recorded). Some clones in this sample may be carry-over from other donors' samples.

There are many counts of this clonotype. V is TRBV28 and J is TRBJ2-5; D is possibly TRBD2 (5 bases). The germline V gene has CDR1 MDHEN and CDR2 SYDVKM. This CDR3 spans 14 amino acids. Trimming removed 7 bases from V and 0 bases from J, with 12 bases in between. CDR3 in amino acids: CASTPLDYQETQYF. CDR3 DNA: TGTGCCAGCACCCCCCTGGACTACCAAGAGACCCAGTACTTC.

In this sample, this clonotype turned up a few times. This sequence joins TRBV5-6 and TRBJ2-2; D is unresolved. CDR3 size: 14 residues. The V end lost 0 bases, the J end lost 4 bases, and 7 bases lay between the germline ends. Germline CDR1 reads SGHDT; CDR2 reads YYEEEE. The CDR3 sequence: CASSLGLATGELFF. As DNA, the CDR3 is TGTGCCAGCAGCTTGGGGCTCGCCACCGGGGAGCTGTTTTTT.

This clonotype appeared many times. The V gene is TRBV7-2, the J gene TRBJ2-5; D remains ambiguous. V gave up 5 bases and J gave up 5 bases, with 15 bases separating them. In germline, CDR1 is SGHTA, CDR2 FQGNSA. The CDR3 contains 14 residues. The CDR3 DNA sequence: TGTGCCAGCAGCGCCATGGACCCACGCGAGACCCAGTACTTC. Its translation is CASSAMDPRETQYF.

This clonotype came up a few times. J is TRBJ1-5 and V is TRBV7-9; maybe TRBD1 (5 bases). This CDR3 is 14 amino acids long. Trimming stripped 3 bases from V and 1 base from J, with 7 bases between. Per the germline V gene, CDR1 is SEHNR and CDR2 is FQNEAQ (reference sequence). CDR3 loop: CASSLRDSNQPQHF. The CDR3 DNA sequence: TGTGCCAGCAGCTTGCGGGACAGCAATCAGCCCCAGCATTTT.

This clonotype showed up many times. V usage is TRBV7-2 and J usage is TRBJ2-5, with 7 bases fitting TRBD1. This CDR3 has 14 residues. The V and J ends lost 1 base and 5 bases, in that order; junction bases with no gene match: 4. Germline assignment: CDR1 SGHTA and CDR2 FQGNSA. The CDR3: CASSLEGGRETQYF. DNA for the CDR3: TGTGCCAGCAGCTTAGAAGGGGGCAGGGAGACCCAGTACTTC.

There are many counts of this clonotype. The V gene is TRBV7-3, the J gene TRBJ2-3; possible D gene TRBD2, 6 bases. The length of the CDR3 is 16 residues. Per the germline V gene, CDR1 is SGHTA and CDR2 is FQGTGA. With 0 bases removed from V and 6 bases from J, the gap between germline ends came to 16 bases. CDR3 sequence (DNA): TGTGCCAGCAGCTTAACGTGGGGACTGGGACCGGATACGCAGTATTTT. Translated: CASSLTWGLGPDTQYF.

This clonotype was counted many times. The rearrangement links TRBV19 to TRBJ2-7; unclear D gene. Germline-derived CDR1 and CDR2 are LNHDA and SQIVND (reference sequence). This CDR3 region has 14 residues. The V and J ends lost 4 bases and 0 bases respectively, with 10 bases between them. The CDR3 here is CASSNGPYSYEQYF. CDR3 DNA: TGTGCCAGTAGTAACGGTCCATACTCCTACGAGCAGTACTTC. Drawing the rest from reference TRBV19 and TRBJ2-7, the complete variable domain is DGGITQSPKYLFRKEGQNVTLSCEQNLNHDAMYWYRQDPGQGLRLIYYSQIVNDFQKGDIAEGYSVSREKKESFPLTVTSAQKNPTAFYLCASSNGPYSYEQYFGPGTRLTVT.

A remark on this clonotype: This may be a read error, as it is one base from a much larger clone. This chain links TRBV2 with TRBJ1-1, with D possibly being TRBD1 (6 bases). This CDR3 spans 15 amino acids. Germline values: CDR1 SNHLY, CDR2 FYNNEI. The CDR3 loop reads CASNETRTGSTEAFF. The DNA for the CDR3 is TGTGCCAGCAATGAAACCCGCACAGGGAGCACTGAAGCTTTCTTT.

This sequence joins TRBV12-3 or TRBV12-4 and TRBJ2-2; TRBD1 matches at 8 bases. The trim removed 5 bases at V and 7 bases at J, leaving 6 bases unmatched. This CDR3 has 14 residues. The DNA of the CDR3 is TGTGCCAGCAGTCGAGACAGGGGTGGCGGGGAGCTGTTTTTT. Protein: CASSRDRGGGELFF.

This clonotype was counted at least ten times. The chain is built from TRBV7-2 and TRBJ2-7; D call uncertain. CDR3 length: 13 amino acids. Per the germline V gene, CDR1 is SGHTA and CDR2 is FQGNSA. V was shortened by 1 base and J by 5 bases, with 9 bases between the two germline ends. The CDR3 DNA reads as TGTGCCAGCAGCTTAGTCTCGCCCGACGAGCAGTACTTC. Translation: CASSLVSPDEQYF.

The table lists this clonotype with a few counts. The chain carries TRBV20-1 and TRBJ2-1; 9 positions match TRBD2. Germline V lookup: CDR1 DFQATT, CDR2 SNEGSKA (reference sequence). The CDR3 is made up of 15 amino acids. V trimming: 1 base; J trimming: 7 bases; junction bases outside the gene matches: 8. CDR3: CSARGRREGQNEQFF. The DNA of the CDR3 is TGCAGTGCTAGAGGGCGGCGGGAGGGCCAGAATGAGCAGTTCTTC.

This clonotype was seen ten or more times. The chain recombines TRBV7-3 with TRBJ2-7, with a possible D match to TRBD2 (5 bases). V dropped 2 bases and J dropped 4 bases, with 15 bases sitting between them. Germline assignment: CDR1 SGHTA and CDR2 FQGTGA. CDR3 length equals 15 residues. CDR3 protein: CASSLQTGNKYEQYF. The CDR3, as DNA: TGTGCCAGCAGCTTACAGACGGGAAATAAGTACGAGCAGTACTTC. Based on the CDR3 plus reference TRBV7-3 and TRBJ2-7, the full variable domain is GAGVSQTPSNKVTEKGKYVELRCDPISGHTALYWYRQSLGQGPEFLIYFQGTGAADDSGLPNDRFFAVRPEGSVSTLKIQRTERGDSAVYLCASSLQTGNKYEQYFGPGTRLTVT.

In this sample, this clonotype turned up a few times. V and J are TRBV5-5 and TRBJ1-2, with D hard to call. This CDR3 comprises 15 residues. V lost 0 bases to trimming and J lost 2 bases, with 11 bases between them. The germline V gene has CDR1 SGHKS and CDR2 YYEKEE (reference sequence). The CDR3 nucleotides are TGTGCCAGCAGCTTGGGCCTCGGGGTGAACTATGGCTACACCTTC. Encoded protein: CASSLGLGVNYGYTF.

The V call is TRBV6-2 or TRBV6-3, the J call TRBJ2-3; the match to TRBD2 covers 13 bases. The CDR3 spans 17 residues. Trimming cost V 6 bases and J 3 bases; bases outside gene matches: 9. Germline V gene lookup returns CDR1 MNHEY and CDR2 SVGEGT. DNA for the CDR3: TGTGCCAGCAGAAGAACTAGCGGGGGGGCCAAGACAGATACGCAGTATTTT. Residues: CASRRTSGGAKTDTQYF.

This clonotype was picked up many times. The V gene is TRBV7-3, the J gene TRBJ2-3; perhaps TRBD1 as D (6 bases). CDR3 length: 13 residues. The V gene lost 4 bases and the J gene lost 3 bases, with 8 bases spanning the gap. Per the germline V gene, CDR1 is SGHTA and CDR2 is FQGTGA. The CDR3 DNA is TGTGCCAGCAGCTCACAGGGTACAGATACGCAGTATTTT. Its translation is CASSSQGTDTQYF.

This clonotype was observed a few times. V is TRBV24-1 and J is TRBJ2-7; TRBD2 is a possible D gene (6 bases). Germline-derived CDR1 and CDR2 are KGHDR and SFDVKD. The CDR3 totals 15 residues. Deletions cut 9 bases from V and 0 bases from J, with 17 bases between. CDR3 sequence: CATSDQEGGSYEQYF. The CDR3 region has the DNA TGTGCCACCTCTGACCAGGAGGGAGGCTCCTACGAGCAGTACTTC.

Many counts were recorded for this clonotype. The V gene is TRBV28, the J gene TRBJ2-3; no firm D call. The CDR3 spans 12 residues. V lost 2 bases to trimming and J lost 4 bases, with 4 bases between them. Germline CDR1 is MDHEN and CDR2 is SYDVKM. The CDR3 coding sequence is TGTGCCAGCAGTTTAATCTCAGATACGCAGTATTTT. Translation gives CASSLISDTQYF.

In this sample, this clonotype turned up many times. The CDR3 region has the DNA TGTGCCAGCACCTTGGGAGTCATCACTGAAGCTTTCTTT. It yields the protein CASTLGVITEAFF. This chain links TRBV28 with TRBJ1-1; D unresolved. This CDR3 region has 13 residues. Trimming took off 7 bases at V and 4 bases at J, with 13 bases between the two ends. CDR1 MDHEN and CDR2 SYDVKM come from the germline V gene. The variable domain in full, with the rest retrieved from reference TRBV28 and TRBJ1-1, is DVKVTQSSRYLVKRTGEKVFLECVQDMDHENMFWYRQDPGLGLRLIYFSYDVKMKEKGDIPEGYSVSREKKERFSLILESASTNQTSMYLCASTLGVITEAFFGQGTRLTVV.

The sample holds many counts of this clonotype. The chain joins TRBV28 to TRBJ2-7; 10 nucleotides match TRBD2. This CDR3 has 14 amino acids. The V segment lost 10 bases and the J segment 6 bases; nucleotides outside the gene matches: 12. CDR1 and CDR2 (germline): MDHEN, SYDVKM. CDR3 sequence (DNA): TGTGCCACCCTAGGGGGAGCGGGAGGGCGCGAGCAGTACTTC. Protein sequence: CATLGGAGGREQYF.

In its sample, this clonotype was seen many times. The J gene is TRBJ2-7, the V gene TRBV7-2; 15 bases match TRBD2. The ends lost 5 bases at V and 5 bases at J; junction bases unmatched: 7. The CDR3 length is 16 residues. Germline CDR1 SGHTA, CDR2 FQGNSA. CDR3 sequence (DNA): TGTGCCAGCAGCGGGCGGACTAGCGGGGGGGCTGACGAGCAGTACTTC. Protein product: CASSGRTSGGADEQYF.

This clonotype was counted many times. The gene calls are TRBV6-2 or TRBV6-3 and TRBJ1-1; D is undetermined. CDR3 length: 15 residues. V shed 6 bases and J shed 3 bases, with 17 bases lying between them. Germline V CDR1 and CDR2: MNHEY, SVGEGT. CDR3 protein: CASSLFGRSDTEAFF. CDR3 bases: TGTGCCAGCAGCCTCTTTGGCAGGAGTGACACTGAAGCTTTCTTT.

V and J are TRBV5-6 and TRBJ1-1; weak D call: TRBD1 (5 bases). The CDR3 length is 16 residues. CDR1 and CDR2 from the germline V gene are SGHDT and YYEEEE. Trimming took off 4 bases at V and 4 bases at J, with 20 bases between the two ends. CDR3 nucleotide sequence: TGTGCCAGCAGCCAGGAAAGGGGTTCGTGGGGCACTGAAGCTTTCTTT. Its protein product is CASSQERGSWGTEAFF.

This clonotype has only a few counts. The chain couples TRBV20-1 to TRBJ2-7; TRBD1 aligns across 7 bases. Germline CDR1 reads DFQATT; CDR2 reads SNEGSKA (reference sequence). The ends lost 6 bases at V and 2 bases at J; junction bases unmatched: 7. This CDR3 has 13 amino acids. The CDR3 sequence: CSALQGPPYEQYF. The CDR3 coding sequence is TGCAGTGCCTTACAGGGGCCCCCCTACGAGCAGTACTTC.